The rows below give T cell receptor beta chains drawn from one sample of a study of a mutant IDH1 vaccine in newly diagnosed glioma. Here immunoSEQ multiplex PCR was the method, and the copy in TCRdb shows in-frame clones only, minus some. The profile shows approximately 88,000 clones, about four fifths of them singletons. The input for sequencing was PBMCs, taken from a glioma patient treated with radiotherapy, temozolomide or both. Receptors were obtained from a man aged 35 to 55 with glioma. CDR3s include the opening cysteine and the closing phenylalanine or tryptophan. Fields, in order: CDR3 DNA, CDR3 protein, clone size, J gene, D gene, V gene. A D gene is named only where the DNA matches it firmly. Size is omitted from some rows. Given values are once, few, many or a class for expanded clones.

cdr3_nt: TGTGCCAGCAGTTACAACATCCAGGGGGCCACTGAAGCTTTCTTT
cdr3_aa: CASSYNIQGATEAFF
clone_size: -
j_call: TRBJ1-1
d_call: TRBD1
v_call: TRBV6-5

cdr3_nt: TGTGCCAGCAGCTTAGGTCCAGTGAACACTGAAGCTTTCTTT
cdr3_aa: CASSLGPVNTEAFF
clone_size: -
j_call: TRBJ1-1
d_call: -
v_call: TRBV7-2

cdr3_nt: TGTGCCAGCAGCCGGACAGGGAACTATGGCTACACCTTC
cdr3_aa: CASSRTGNYGYTF
clone_size: -
j_call: TRBJ1-2
d_call: TRBD1
v_call: TRBV5-8

cdr3_nt: TGCGCCAGCAGCTTGGTGGACAGTTACGAGCAGTACTTC
cdr3_aa: CASSLVDSYEQYF
clone_size: once
j_call: TRBJ2-7
d_call: -
v_call: TRBV5-1

cdr3_nt: TGTGCCAGCAGCTTAGGTGGACTAGCGGGACAAGAGACCCAGTACTTC
cdr3_aa: CASSLGGLAGQETQYF
clone_size: -
j_call: TRBJ2-5
d_call: TRBD2
v_call: TRBV11-3

cdr3_nt: TGTGCCTGGAGTGTATCGGGCCTAGCTAACTATGGCTACACCTTC
cdr3_aa: CAWSVSGLANYGYTF
clone_size: few
j_call: TRBJ1-2
d_call: -
v_call: TRBV30

cdr3_nt: TGTGCCAGCAGCTTGGTAGGCCTCCACGATGAGCAGTTCTTC
cdr3_aa: CASSLVGLHDEQFF
clone_size: -
j_call: TRBJ2-1
d_call: -
v_call: TRBV5-6

cdr3_nt: TGTGCCTGGACCTCGAGCAGCAATCAGCCCCAGCATTTT
cdr3_aa: CAWTSSSNQPQHF
clone_size: few
j_call: TRBJ1-5
d_call: -
v_call: TRBV30

cdr3_nt: TGTGCCAGCAGCGTAGAAGTGGGAGTGAACACTGAAGCTTTCTTT
cdr3_aa: CASSVEVGVNTEAFF
clone_size: -
j_call: TRBJ1-1
d_call: -
v_call: TRBV9

cdr3_nt: TGTGCCAGCACTCGGACTAGCGGGATAGGAGATACGCAGTATTTT
cdr3_aa: CASTRTSGIGDTQYF
clone_size: -
j_call: TRBJ2-3
d_call: TRBD2
v_call: TRBV2

cdr3_nt: TGTGCCAGCGGGCCGAGCTTAAACACTGAAGCTTTCTTT
cdr3_aa: CASGPSLNTEAFF
clone_size: -
j_call: TRBJ1-1
d_call: -
v_call: TRBV28

cdr3_nt: TGTGCCAGTAGTATATACACCTCGAACACCGGGGAGCTGTTTTTT
cdr3_aa: CASSIYTSNTGELFF
clone_size: -
j_call: TRBJ2-2
d_call: -
v_call: TRBV19

cdr3_nt: TGTGCCTGGGACGGACAGGGCCAGGGCAATCAGCCCCAGCATTTT
cdr3_aa: CAWDGQGQGNQPQHF
clone_size: -
j_call: TRBJ1-5
d_call: TRBD1
v_call: TRBV30

cdr3_nt: TGTGCCAGCAGCCAGGATCCTGGAAACACCATATATTTT
cdr3_aa: CASSQDPGNTIYF
clone_size: -
j_call: TRBJ1-3
d_call: -
v_call: TRBV2

cdr3_nt: TGTGCCAGCAGCCAAGCGGGGAGAGATAGAGAAAACATTCAGTACTTC
cdr3_aa: CASSQAGRDRENIQYF
clone_size: -
j_call: TRBJ2-4
d_call: -
v_call: TRBV4-2

cdr3_nt: TGTGCCAGTAACCCCCGGGGGACAGGGGTGGACACAGATACGCAGTATTTT
cdr3_aa: CASNPRGTGVDTDTQYF
clone_size: -
j_call: TRBJ2-3
d_call: TRBD1
v_call: TRBV7-8

cdr3_nt: TGTGCCAGCAAGGCGGGTGGGGCCAACGTCCTGACTTTC
cdr3_aa: CASKAGGANVLTF
clone_size: -
j_call: TRBJ2-6
d_call: -
v_call: TRBV11-2

cdr3_nt: TGTGCCAGCAGTATCCGAGGGGACTCCTTCTACGAGCAGTACTTC
cdr3_aa: CASSIRGDSFYEQYF
clone_size: -
j_call: TRBJ2-7
d_call: -
v_call: TRBV7-2

cdr3_nt: TGTGCCAGCAGAGAACAGGGGAGGGAGACCCAGTACTTC
cdr3_aa: CASREQGRETQYF
clone_size: -
j_call: TRBJ2-5
d_call: -
v_call: TRBV28

cdr3_nt: TGTGCCAGCAGCACAGACCGGGACAGGGTTTTACACGAGCAGTACTTC
cdr3_aa: CASSTDRDRVLHEQYF
clone_size: -
j_call: TRBJ2-7
d_call: TRBD1
v_call: TRBV5-4

cdr3_nt: TGTGCCAGCAGCTTAGAGCGACTAGCGGGGGGGAATGAGCAGTTCTTC
cdr3_aa: CASSLERLAGGNEQFF
clone_size: -
j_call: TRBJ2-1
d_call: TRBD2
v_call: TRBV11-2

cdr3_nt: TGCAGCCCTGGCGACAGGGGTCGGTTCGGGGAGCCGTTTTTT
cdr3_aa: CSPGDRGRFGEPFF
clone_size: -
j_call: TRBJ2-2
d_call: TRBD1
v_call: TRBV29-1

cdr3_nt: TGTGCCAGTAGTCCGAGGACGGTTAATGAAAAACTGTTTTTT
cdr3_aa: CASSPRTVNEKLFF
clone_size: -
j_call: TRBJ1-4
d_call: -
v_call: TRBV19

cdr3_nt: TGTGCCAGCAGTTTATTGAAGGCAGATACGCAGTATTTT
cdr3_aa: CASSLLKADTQYF
clone_size: -
j_call: TRBJ2-3
d_call: -
v_call: TRBV27

cdr3_nt: TGTGCCAGCAGCTACGGGCGCGGGGGGCTGTTTTTT
cdr3_aa: CASSYGRGGLFF
clone_size: -
j_call: TRBJ2-2
d_call: TRBD2
v_call: TRBV11-2

cdr3_nt: TGTGCCAGCAGTGAAGTCCGGGGGTTTGGGCAGTTCTTC
cdr3_aa: CASSEVRGFGQFF
clone_size: -
j_call: TRBJ2-1
d_call: -
v_call: TRBV2

cdr3_nt: TGTGCCAGCAGCTTAAGACAGGGCCTCTATGGCTACACCTTC
cdr3_aa: CASSLRQGLYGYTF
clone_size: -
j_call: TRBJ1-2
d_call: TRBD1
v_call: TRBV11-2

cdr3_nt: TGTGCCAGTAGTATAGACCCCCAGCCCCAGCATTTT
cdr3_aa: CASSIDPQPQHF
clone_size: -
j_call: TRBJ1-5
d_call: -
v_call: TRBV19

cdr3_nt: TGTGCCAGCAGTTTAAAGGGTCTGGGCACTGAAGCTTTCTTT
cdr3_aa: CASSLKGLGTEAFF
clone_size: -
j_call: TRBJ1-1
d_call: -
v_call: TRBV28

cdr3_nt: TGTGCCAGCAGAGGACACCTCTACGAGCAGTACTTC
cdr3_aa: CASRGHLYEQYF
clone_size: -
j_call: TRBJ2-7
d_call: -
v_call: TRBV2

cdr3_nt: TGTGCCAGCAGCGTAGATCCAGGGCAAATAGGGGGCTACACCTTC
cdr3_aa: CASSVDPGQIGGYTF
clone_size: -
j_call: TRBJ1-2
d_call: -
v_call: TRBV9

cdr3_nt: TGTGCCATCGCGGCGGGAGTGGGGTACGAGCAGTACTTC
cdr3_aa: CAIAAGVGYEQYF
clone_size: -
j_call: TRBJ2-7
d_call: TRBD2
v_call: TRBV10-3

cdr3_nt: TGTGCCAGCAGCGTAGGGACAGGGGGCGGCTACACCTTC
cdr3_aa: CASSVGTGGGYTF
clone_size: -
j_call: TRBJ1-2
d_call: TRBD1
v_call: TRBV9

cdr3_nt: TGTGCCAGCGGGGGGAGGGCTAGCTCCTACAATGAGCAGTTCTTC
cdr3_aa: CASGGRASSYNEQFF
clone_size: -
j_call: TRBJ2-1
d_call: TRBD2
v_call: TRBV2

cdr3_nt: TGTGCCAGTAGTATAGAGCGGTGGGACAGGGACGGCTACACCTTC
cdr3_aa: CASSIERWDRDGYTF
clone_size: -
j_call: TRBJ1-2
d_call: TRBD1
v_call: TRBV19

cdr3_nt: TGTGCCTGGAGTGTCTCCCTAAGGGGTCAGCCCCAGCATTTT
cdr3_aa: CAWSVSLRGQPQHF
clone_size: few
j_call: TRBJ1-5
d_call: -
v_call: TRBV30

cdr3_nt: TGTGCCAGCAGTTTAGAGGGGGGGCAGACAGATACGCAGTATTTT
cdr3_aa: CASSLEGGQTDTQYF
clone_size: -
j_call: TRBJ2-3
d_call: -
v_call: TRBV27

cdr3_nt: TGTGCCAGTATGGTAGGGACAGGAGATAATTCACCCCTCCACTTT
cdr3_aa: CASMVGTGDNSPLHF
clone_size: -
j_call: TRBJ1-6
d_call: TRBD1
v_call: TRBV7-9

cdr3_nt: TGTGCCATCAGTGAGTCCACCCTGGGCTCCTACGAGCAGTACTTC
cdr3_aa: CAISESTLGSYEQYF
clone_size: -
j_call: TRBJ2-7
d_call: -
v_call: TRBV10-3

cdr3_nt: TGTGCCAGCAGCTCCCGAATGAACACTGAAGCTTTCTTT
cdr3_aa: CASSSRMNTEAFF
clone_size: once
j_call: TRBJ1-1
d_call: -
v_call: TRBV13